This record concerns one TCR beta chain sequence. Its antigen remains unidentified. No much larger clone is present one base from it, and per-base qualities are unavailable. This sample was included in a study of blood T cells in healthy people across ages (dated by TCRdb to about 2015). About the investigation overall: In model experiments, template switching captured roughly one uniquely barcoded TCR beta cDNA molecule for every two T cells. Age-related changes in TCR beta repertoire diversity were measured in the study by deep sequencing normalized with unique cDNA molecular identifiers. To avoid experimental bias, donors of different ages were distributed randomly across sequencing lanes. Four age groups were formed from the donors: young (average approximately 15 years), middle-aged (around 40), aged (under 70) and long-lived (less than 85). Using the same blood draw, the study looked at two additional independent replicas of 1 million unique cDNA reads for two donors, one aged 18 to 29 and the other aged 80 or older.

General conclusions and limits of the study: Because profiling used bulk unsorted PBMCs, naive and antigen-experienced compartments could not be compared conclusively. The percentage of naive T cells measured by flow cytometry correlated strongly with observed TCR beta diversity. Estimates of total diversity based on one million sequenced T cells were considered lower bounds and underestimates. Compared with the aged group, the long-lived group had more naive CD4+ T cells, fewer expanded clones and increased TCR diversity, suggesting age selection. As age increased, observed TCR beta diversity per million T cells dropped in a roughly linear way, and a significant reduction was already evident by age roughly 36. Donor CMV infection status was unknown, potentially confounding age-related changes in expanded clonotypes.

The library was produced with 5' RACE. Reads for this sample came from an Illumina HiSeq 2500. A second PCR of about 6 to 11 cycles was performed with a sample-barcoded 5' primer and a J-beta primer mix. A template-switch 5' adaptor carrying 12 random nucleotides introduced a unique molecular identifier onto each TCR beta cDNA molecule. Each sample yielded at least 3 million CDR3-containing paired-end reads. The Mint cDNA synthesis kit, primed by a TRBC-specific oligonucleotide, was used to synthesize first-strand cDNA from all RNA. All cDNA was treated with uracil-DNA glycosylase and then went through a first 18-cycle PCR with the universal primers M1SS and BC2_uni_R. Per the original workflow: Each sample was normalized by randomly selecting 1 million high-quality reads, each carrying a distinct molecular identifier. Reads sharing molecular identifiers were discarded rather than binned into consensus sequences. MiTCR, run with a Q25 quality threshold and the strictest error-elimination algorithm, handled CDR3 identification, clonotype clustering and error correction. A nonparametric unseen species model with Euler transformation was used to estimate lower-bound total TCR beta diversity. The raw public reads went through TCRdb reprocessing: fastp at Q25, MiXCR clone calling, in-frame beta chains kept. Records with the same CDR3 protein are collapsed into one entry carrying the most frequent genes and DNA. TCRdb's processing, not the authors' own work, is the source of the V and J calls. This sample comprises roughly 500,000 distinct CDR3 sequences, 27% of them detected only once. The ten biggest clones cover about a fifth of the sample.

Its CDR3 holds 12 amino acids, cysteine through phenylalanine. Only CDR3 DNA is held: 36 bases, read in frame from base 1. Per the germline V gene, SQVTM is the CDR1 and ANQGSEA is the CDR2. Trimming costs V 4 bases and J 7 bases, and their ends lie 13 bases apart. Systemically healthy Caucasian individuals from Russia, around 38 in total and aged roughly 6 to 100 years, were included as donors. About 9.8 milliliters of peripheral blood were drawn from each donor into EDTA-treated Vacutainer tubes. Ficoll-Paque density-gradient centrifugation was used to isolate PBMCs, with at least 6 million per sample. Total RNA, at least 6 micrograms per sample, was extracted from PBMCs with Trizol reagent. For every donor, flow cytometry on a PBMC aliquot measured the percentage of naive CD45RAhigh/CD27high T cells.

This clonotype was obtained from a woman aged 70-85 years in good health. Source material: blood. The rearrangement joined TRBV29-1 to TRBJ2-5; no D gene can be assigned with confidence. The CDR3 sequence is CSVGHAIGTQYF. The sequenced DNA is TGCAGCGTTGGACATGCGATCGGGACCCAGTACTTC.